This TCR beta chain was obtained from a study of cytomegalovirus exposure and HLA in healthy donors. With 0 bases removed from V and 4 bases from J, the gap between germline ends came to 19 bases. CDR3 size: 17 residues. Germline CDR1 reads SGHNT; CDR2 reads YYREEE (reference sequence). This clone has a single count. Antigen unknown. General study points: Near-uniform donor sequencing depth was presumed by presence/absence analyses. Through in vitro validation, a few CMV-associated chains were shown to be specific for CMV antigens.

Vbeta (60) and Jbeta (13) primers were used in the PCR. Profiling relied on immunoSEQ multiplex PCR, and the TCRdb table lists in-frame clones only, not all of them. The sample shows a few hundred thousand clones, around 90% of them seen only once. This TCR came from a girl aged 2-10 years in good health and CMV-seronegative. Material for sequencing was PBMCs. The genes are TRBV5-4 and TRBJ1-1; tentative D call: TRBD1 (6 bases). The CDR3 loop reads CASSLGLTDRRFTEAFF. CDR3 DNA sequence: TGTGCCAGCAGCTTGGGGCTGACGGACAGACGTTTCACTGAAGCTTTCTTT.